This T cell receptor beta chain appears in the sequencing data of a study of breast tumors, draining lymph nodes, adjacent tissues. The CDR3 sequence is 13 residues long. Germline V lookup: CDR1 LNHDA, CDR2 SQIVND (reference sequence). V dropped 10 bases and J dropped 4 bases, with 13 bases sitting between them. Samples came from axillary lymph nodes draining the breast cancer. MiXCR was run by TCRdb on the multiplex PCR reads, yielding one entry per CDR3 protein. This table has about 130,000 distinct CDR3 sequences, 21% appearing once. This clonotype was counted many times. Its antigen is unidentified. General study points: Tumor T cell lymph node origin was a supported hypothesis, not proven. Luminal-like breast cancer showed significantly greater tumor-nontumor repertoire similarity than basal-like breast cancer did. Tumor repertoires ranked between lymph nodes and nontumor tissue in diversity, with V and J gene preferences. The data were judged consistent with most tumor T cells coming from lymph node and expanding in tumor.

The specimen was axillary lymph node tissue. The chain uses TRBV19 and TRBJ1-4; D not resolved. This TCR was sampled from a female donor with breast cancer. Some clones in this sample may be carry-over from other donors' samples. DNA of the CDR3: TGTGCCACCAAACGGCAGGTTAATGAAAAACTGTTTTTT. It translates to CATKRQVNEKLFF.